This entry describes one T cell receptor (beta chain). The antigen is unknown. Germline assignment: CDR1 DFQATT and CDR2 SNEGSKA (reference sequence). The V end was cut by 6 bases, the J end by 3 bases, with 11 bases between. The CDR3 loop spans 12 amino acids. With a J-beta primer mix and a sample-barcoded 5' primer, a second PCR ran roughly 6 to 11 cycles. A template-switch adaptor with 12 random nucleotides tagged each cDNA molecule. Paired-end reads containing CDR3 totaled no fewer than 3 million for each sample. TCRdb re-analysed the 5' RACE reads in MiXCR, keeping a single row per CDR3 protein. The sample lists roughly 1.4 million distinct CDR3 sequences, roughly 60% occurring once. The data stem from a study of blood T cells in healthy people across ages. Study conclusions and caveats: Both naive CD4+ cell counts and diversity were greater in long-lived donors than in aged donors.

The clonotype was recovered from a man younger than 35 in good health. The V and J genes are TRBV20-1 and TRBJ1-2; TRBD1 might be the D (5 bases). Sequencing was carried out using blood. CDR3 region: CSASDKYYGYTF. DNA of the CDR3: TGCAGTGCCTCGGACAAATACTATGGCTACACCTTC.